Listed below are T cell receptor beta chains from one sample, sequenced in a study of blood T cell repertoires in COVID-19. Sequenced by immunoSEQ multiplex PCR; TCRdb stores in-frame clones only, minus some. This sample has around 250,000 clones; approximately 82% occur once, and the top ten carry roughly 1.9%. Sequenced sample: peripheral blood. These receptors were collected from a man in his thirties or forties who had recovered from COVID-19. CDR3s include the opening cysteine and the closing phenylalanine or tryptophan. A D gene is named only where the DNA matches it firmly. Some rows mark clone size as missing; the rest say once, few, many or name a class of expanded clone.

clone size: NA
J gene: TRBJ1-4
V gene: TRBV5-1
D gene: TRBD1
CDR3 DNA: TGCGCCAGCAACCTAGGGACAGGCGAAAATGAAAAACTGTTTTTT
CDR3 protein: CASNLGTGENEKLFF

clone size: few
J gene: TRBJ1-2
V gene: TRBV2
D gene: NA
CDR3 DNA: TGTGCCAGCAGGGGGCGGGGAGGACCTAACTATGGCTACACCTTC
CDR3 protein: CASRGRGGPNYGYTF

clone size: NA
J gene: TRBJ1-6
V gene: TRBV6-1
D gene: NA
CDR3 DNA: TGTGCCAGCAGTGTGGCGGGCCCTGGGGGGAATTCACCCCTCCACTTT
CDR3 protein: CASSVAGPGGNSPLHF

clone size: NA
J gene: TRBJ2-7
V gene: TRBV18
D gene: TRBD1
CDR3 DNA: TGTGCCAGCTCACCACTCACGGGACAGGGGATTAACGAGCAGTACTTC
CDR3 protein: CASSPLTGQGINEQYF

clone size: NA
J gene: TRBJ2-5
V gene: TRBV5-1
D gene: NA
CDR3 DNA: TGCGCCAGCAGCTTGGGTGACTTCGAAGAGACCCAGTACTTC
CDR3 protein: CASSLGDFEETQYF

clone size: NA
J gene: TRBJ1-1
V gene: TRBV5-1
D gene: NA
CDR3 DNA: TGCGCCAGCAGCTTGAGGGCAGGGTTGAACACTGAAGCTTTCTTT
CDR3 protein: CASSLRAGLNTEAFF

clone size: NA
J gene: TRBJ2-5
V gene: TRBV11-2
D gene: NA
CDR3 DNA: TGTGCCAGCAGCTTGACAGTGACGAAACAAGAGACCCAGTACTTC
CDR3 protein: CASSLTVTKQETQYF

clone size: NA
J gene: TRBJ1-4
V gene: TRBV3-1/TRBV3-2
D gene: TRBD1
CDR3 DNA: TGTGCCAGCAGCCTATGGACAGGGGGAACTAATGAAAAACTGTTTTTT
CDR3 protein: CASSLWTGGTNEKLFF

clone size: NA
J gene: TRBJ1-1
V gene: TRBV5-1
D gene: TRBD1
CDR3 DNA: TGCGCCAGCAGAGACAGGGACAAGAACACTGAAGCTTTCTTT
CDR3 protein: CASRDRDKNTEAFF

clone size: NA
J gene: TRBJ1-2
V gene: TRBV18
D gene: NA
CDR3 DNA: TGTGCCAGCTCACCACCGTCGGACAGCCATGGCTACACCTTC
CDR3 protein: CASSPPSDSHGYTF

clone size: NA
J gene: TRBJ2-7
V gene: TRBV12-3/TRBV12-4
D gene: NA
CDR3 DNA: TGTGCCAGCAGTCCACAGGGTGGCGAGCAGTACTTC
CDR3 protein: CASSPQGGEQYF

clone size: NA
J gene: TRBJ2-1
V gene: TRBV16
D gene: TRBD2
CDR3 DNA: TGTGCCAGCAGCCAACGCGCGGAATCCGGGGGGGGGAACAATGAGCAGTTCTTC
CDR3 protein: CASSQRAESGGGNNEQFF

clone size: NA
J gene: TRBJ2-3
V gene: TRBV7-8
D gene: TRBD2
CDR3 DNA: TGTGCCAGCAGCTTAGCTCAAAGACGGACTAGCGGGGGACATACGCAGTATTTT
CDR3 protein: CASSLAQRRTSGGHTQYF

clone size: NA
J gene: TRBJ1-5
V gene: TRBV2
D gene: TRBD1
CDR3 DNA: TGTGCCAGCAGTGGACAGGGGACCCAGCCCCAGCATTTT
CDR3 protein: CASSGQGTQPQHF

clone size: NA
J gene: TRBJ1-6
V gene: TRBV28
D gene: NA
CDR3 DNA: TGTGCCAGCACCGTGGGGAGTGTCCCTTCACCCCTCCACTTT
CDR3 protein: CASTVGSVPSPLHF

clone size: NA
J gene: TRBJ2-1
V gene: TRBV18
D gene: TRBD1
CDR3 DNA: TGTGCCAGCTCACGAGGGACAGACTACAATGAGCAGTTCTTC
CDR3 protein: CASSRGTDYNEQFF

clone size: NA
J gene: TRBJ1-2
V gene: TRBV18
D gene: TRBD1
CDR3 DNA: TGTGCCAGCTCAGCTACCGGGACAGAGTATGGCTACACCTTC
CDR3 protein: CASSATGTEYGYTF

clone size: NA
J gene: TRBJ2-7
V gene: TRBV12-5
D gene: TRBD2
CDR3 DNA: TGTGCTAGTGGACTCGGGAGGGGAAAGGTCCTCGAGCAGTACTTC
CDR3 protein: CASGLGRGKVLEQYF

clone size: NA
J gene: TRBJ1-2
V gene: TRBV5-6
D gene: NA
CDR3 DNA: TGTGCCAGCAGCGAGCAGGGGCCGATGACTAACTATGGCTACACCTTC
CDR3 protein: CASSEQGPMTNYGYTF

clone size: NA
J gene: TRBJ1-1
V gene: TRBV21-1
D gene: NA
CDR3 DNA: TGTGCCAGCAGCACTTGTGACCGGGACAGAGAAAACACTGAAGCTTTCTTT
CDR3 protein: CASSTCDRDRENTEAFF

clone size: NA
J gene: TRBJ1-2
V gene: TRBV6-1
D gene: NA
CDR3 DNA: TGTGCCAGCAGTGAAAAGGGGAACTATGGCTACACCTTC
CDR3 protein: CASSEKGNYGYTF

clone size: NA
J gene: TRBJ2-7
V gene: TRBV29-1
D gene: TRBD2
CDR3 DNA: TGCAGCGTTGAAGAGGGCGGGGGGGACTCCTACGAGCAGTACTTC
CDR3 protein: CSVEEGGGDSYEQYF

clone size: NA
J gene: TRBJ1-5
V gene: TRBV6-6
D gene: NA
CDR3 DNA: TGTGCCAGCAGTCAGACCCAGGAGCCCCAGCATTTT
CDR3 protein: CASSQTQEPQHF

clone size: few
J gene: TRBJ2-4
V gene: TRBV19
D gene: NA
CDR3 DNA: TGTGCCAGTAGTATAGAAGGACAGATGGTTCAGTACTTC
CDR3 protein: CASSIEGQMVQYF

clone size: NA
J gene: TRBJ2-7
V gene: TRBV19
D gene: TRBD1
CDR3 DNA: TGTGCCAGTAGTAGCTTCGGGGGACAGGGCTACGAGCAGTACTTC
CDR3 protein: CASSSFGGQGYEQYF

clone size: NA
J gene: TRBJ2-3
V gene: TRBV7-2
D gene: TRBD2
CDR3 DNA: TGTGCCAGCAGCTTACTGACTAGCGGATTCACAGATACGCAGTATTTT
CDR3 protein: CASSLLTSGFTDTQYF

clone size: NA
J gene: TRBJ2-3
V gene: TRBV5-6
D gene: NA
CDR3 DNA: TGTGCCAGCAGCCTACGGTGGACAGATACGCAGTATTTT
CDR3 protein: CASSLRWTDTQYF

clone size: once
J gene: TRBJ1-1
V gene: TRBV5-1
D gene: NA
CDR3 DNA: TGCGCCAGCAGCTTGGCCCCGGGGATCGAGAACACTGAAGCTTTCTTT
CDR3 protein: CASSLAPGIENTEAFF

clone size: NA
J gene: TRBJ1-3
V gene: TRBV18
D gene: NA
CDR3 DNA: TGTGCCAGCTCACCACCTTCCCAGGCCCCGAACACCATATATTTT
CDR3 protein: CASSPPSQAPNTIYF

clone size: NA
J gene: TRBJ2-7
V gene: TRBV18
D gene: TRBD1
CDR3 DNA: TGTGCCAGCTCACTGCGACAGGGGCCCGCCGAGGAGCAGTACTTC
CDR3 protein: CASSLRQGPAEEQYF

clone size: NA
J gene: TRBJ2-5
V gene: TRBV7-9
D gene: TRBD2
CDR3 DNA: TGTGCCAGCAGCTTAGGCCTTACAGCGGGGGGGCGAGAGACCCAGTACTTC
CDR3 protein: CASSLGLTAGGRETQYF

clone size: once
J gene: TRBJ2-5
V gene: TRBV5-1
D gene: NA
CDR3 DNA: TGCGCCAGCAGCCACGACTTGGAAGAGACCCAGTACTTC
CDR3 protein: CASSHDLEETQYF

clone size: NA
J gene: TRBJ2-3
V gene: TRBV18
D gene: TRBD1
CDR3 DNA: TGTGCCAGCTCACTGACTGGGGACAGGGTAGGAGATACGCAGTATTTT
CDR3 protein: CASSLTGDRVGDTQYF

clone size: once
J gene: TRBJ2-7
V gene: TRBV18
D gene: TRBD1
CDR3 DNA: TGTGCCAGCTCACAAATCGTAGGGACAGGGAACTACGAGCAGTACTTC
CDR3 protein: CASSQIVGTGNYEQYF

clone size: NA
J gene: TRBJ2-3
V gene: TRBV3-1/TRBV3-2
D gene: TRBD2
CDR3 DNA: TGTGCCAGCAGCGCCCGACACTTTATAGCGGGGGGGCATGGAGATACGCAGTATTTT
CDR3 protein: CASSARHFIAGGHGDTQYF

clone size: NA
J gene: TRBJ2-5
V gene: TRBV19
D gene: NA
CDR3 DNA: TGTGCCAGTAATAATCAGGGAAGGGAGACCCAGTACTTC
CDR3 protein: CASNNQGRETQYF

clone size: NA
J gene: TRBJ1-1
V gene: TRBV7-9
D gene: NA
CDR3 DNA: TGTGCCAGCAGCCCCAAGAACACTGAAGCTTTCTTT
CDR3 protein: CASSPKNTEAFF

clone size: NA
J gene: TRBJ1-1
V gene: TRBV2
D gene: TRBD1
CDR3 DNA: TGTGCCAGCAGTTATCAGGGGGCCCGAGCTTTCTTT
CDR3 protein: CASSYQGARAFF

clone size: NA
J gene: TRBJ2-5
V gene: TRBV24-1
D gene: TRBD2
CDR3 DNA: TGTGCCACCAGTGATTTGGGTAGCGGGGTTCATCAAGAGACCCAGTACTTC
CDR3 protein: CATSDLGSGVHQETQYF

clone size: once
J gene: TRBJ1-4
V gene: TRBV5-1
D gene: NA
CDR3 DNA: TGCGCCAGCAAACAGGTTTCTAATGAAAAACTGTTTTTT
CDR3 protein: CASKQVSNEKLFF

clone size: NA
J gene: TRBJ1-6
V gene: TRBV18
D gene: NA
CDR3 DNA: TGTGCCAGCTCACCTCAGGACAGCCGTTTTTCTTCACCCCTCCACTTT
CDR3 protein: CASSPQDSRFSSPLHF

clone size: many
J gene: TRBJ1-2
V gene: TRBV7-9
D gene: NA
CDR3 DNA: TGTGCCAGCAGCTACAGGGTCGACTATGGCTACACCTTC
CDR3 protein: CASSYRVDYGYTF

clone size: few
J gene: TRBJ1-2
V gene: TRBV4-2
D gene: TRBD1
CDR3 DNA: TGTGCCAGCAGCCAAGATATGGGACAGTGGGTCACCTTC
CDR3 protein: CASSQDMGQWVTF

clone size: NA
J gene: TRBJ1-2
V gene: TRBV9
D gene: TRBD1
CDR3 DNA: TGTGCCAGCAGCGCCGCCCCGGACAGGCCAAGCAACTATGGCTACACCTTC
CDR3 protein: CASSAAPDRPSNYGYTF